This T cell receptor (beta chain) was retrieved from a study of shared clonotypes between healthy human individuals. Trimming took 1 base from V and 6 from J, leaving 16 bases between them. Per the germline V gene, CDR1 is MGHDK and CDR2 is SYGVNS. This CDR3 is 16 amino acids long. Original processing methods: ImmunoSEQ output lacked quality scores and full-length reads, limiting matched filtering. Sequencing was performed with immunoSEQ multiplex PCR; in TCRdb, only in-frame clones are kept and a portion is missing. For V, J and clone size, that table is used; D and trimming come from the DNA. The sample yields more than 2 million clones, approximately 95% seen once.

The receptor was isolated from a man aged 18 to 29 in good health. The sequencing input was naive CD4+ T cells sorted from blood. As to subset: CD45RA+ positively selected. This rearrangement joins TRBV25-1 to TRBJ2-1; maybe TRBD2 (6 bases). The CDR3 reads CASSEWGEGEFNEQFF. The CDR3 DNA follows: TGTGCCAGCAGTGAATGGGGGGAAGGGGAGTTCAATGAGCAGTTCTTC.